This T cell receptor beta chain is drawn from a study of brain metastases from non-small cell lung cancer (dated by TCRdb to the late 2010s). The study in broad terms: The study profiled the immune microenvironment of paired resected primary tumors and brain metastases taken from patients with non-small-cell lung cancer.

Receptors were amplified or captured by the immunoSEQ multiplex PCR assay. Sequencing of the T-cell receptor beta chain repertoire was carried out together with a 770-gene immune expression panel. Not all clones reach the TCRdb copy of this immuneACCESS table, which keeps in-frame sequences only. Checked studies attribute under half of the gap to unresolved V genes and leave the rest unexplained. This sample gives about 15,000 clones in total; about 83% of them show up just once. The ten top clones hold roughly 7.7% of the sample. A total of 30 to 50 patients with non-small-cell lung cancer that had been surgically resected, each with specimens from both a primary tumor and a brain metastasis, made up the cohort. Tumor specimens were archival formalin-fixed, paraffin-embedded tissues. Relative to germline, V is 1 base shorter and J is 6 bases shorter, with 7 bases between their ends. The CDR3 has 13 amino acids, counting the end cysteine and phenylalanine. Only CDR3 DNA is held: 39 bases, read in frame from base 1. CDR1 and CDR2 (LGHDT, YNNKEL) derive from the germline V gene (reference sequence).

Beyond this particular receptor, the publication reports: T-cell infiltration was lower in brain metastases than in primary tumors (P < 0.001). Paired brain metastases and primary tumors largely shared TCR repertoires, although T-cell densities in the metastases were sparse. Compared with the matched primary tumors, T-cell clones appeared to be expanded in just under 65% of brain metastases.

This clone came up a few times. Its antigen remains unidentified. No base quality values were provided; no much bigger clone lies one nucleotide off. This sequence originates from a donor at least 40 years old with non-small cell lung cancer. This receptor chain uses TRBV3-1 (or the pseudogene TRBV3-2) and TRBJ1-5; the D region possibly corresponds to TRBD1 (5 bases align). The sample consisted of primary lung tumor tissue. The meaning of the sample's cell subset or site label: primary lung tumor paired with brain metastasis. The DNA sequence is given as TGTGCCAGCAGCCAAGGGGACTTTCAGCCCCAGCATTTT. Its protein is CASSQGDFQPQHF.